Listed here are 23 T cell receptor beta chains from one sample, sequenced in a study of blood T cell repertoires in COVID-19. The data were produced by immunoSEQ multiplex PCR, yet TCRdb's version contains in-frame clones alone and is incomplete. Of about 49,000 clones detected, about four fifths appear once; the ten largest clones hold roughly 1.5%. Sequenced sample: peripheral blood. These TCRs come from a man between 45 and 60 years old with acute or convalescent COVID-19.

This clone occurred once. CDR3 sequence (DNA): TGCAGCGCTGGGGACAGGCAGGGGGAGACCCAGTACTTC. Translating gives CSAGDRQGETQYF. The chain has TRBV29-1 and TRBJ2-5; 8 bases are shared with TRBD1. V trimming: 7 bases; J trimming: 5 bases; junction bases outside the gene matches: 9. Germline lookup yields CDR1 SQVTM and CDR2 ANQGSEA. This CDR3 contains 13 residues.

This clone was seen a single time. The chain is built from TRBV5-8 and TRBJ2-3, with D maybe TRBD1 (5 bases). Trimming shortened V by 6 bases and J by 6 bases, and 14 bases separated the two germline ends. The CDR3 length is 13 residues. CDR1 is SGHTS, CDR2 YDEGEE, per germline. CDR3 in amino acids: CASTPPNRDTQYF. The CDR3, as DNA: TGTGCCAGCACCCCTCCAAACAGGGATACGCAGTATTTT.

The rearrangement uses TRBV6-1 and TRBJ2-7, with 9 bases fitting TRBD1. The length of the CDR3 is 14 residues. Germline assignment: CDR1 MNHNS and CDR2 SASEGT. J was trimmed by 3 bases and V by 0 bases; bases with no gene match: 0. The CDR3 nucleotides read TGTGCCAGCAGTGAAGCGGGACAGGGCTACGAGCAGTACTTC. This translates into CASSEAGQGYEQYF.

This clone appeared once. The V and J genes are TRBV4-3 and TRBJ2-1; 12 bases line up with TRBD2. This CDR3 contains 16 residues. Germline CDR1 is LGHNA and CDR2 is YSLEER. V was pared by 2 bases and J by 9 bases, with 8 bases of the junction left unmatched. For the CDR3, the DNA is TGCGCCAGCAGCCAAACTCTAGCGGGAGGGCGAGGTGAGCAGTTCTTC. Residues: CASSQTLAGGRGEQFF.

The rearrangement uses TRBV6-5 and TRBJ1-5; the match to TRBD1 covers 9 bases. Germline lookup yields CDR1 MNHEY and CDR2 SVGAGI. The CDR3 contains 15 residues. The ends lost 7 bases at V and 3 bases at J; junction bases unmatched: 7. CDR3 protein: CASKGDRAHNQPQHF. The CDR3 nucleotides read TGTGCCAGCAAGGGGGACAGGGCACACAATCAGCCCCAGCATTTT.

The chain combines TRBV28 with TRBJ1-2; D is perhaps TRBD1 (6 bases). From germline, CDR1 is MDHEN and CDR2 SYDVKM. The CDR3 runs 15 residues. The V and J ends lost 6 bases and 4 bases respectively, with 18 bases between them. The CDR3 spells CASSFIGQPTYGYTF. CDR3 in DNA: TGTGCCAGCAGCTTCATTGGACAGCCTACCTATGGCTACACCTTC.

The chain combines TRBV19 with TRBJ1-5, with a weak D call TRBD1 (6 bases). Germline CDR1 reads LNHDA; CDR2 reads SQIVND (reference sequence). V dropped 3 bases and J dropped 7 bases, with 22 bases sitting between them. This CDR3 contains 17 residues. The CDR3 here is CASSIFTVKGERQPQHF. DNA for the CDR3: TGTGCCAGTAGTATTTTTACGGTAAAGGGGGAGAGACAGCCCCAGCATTTT.

This chain links TRBV18 with TRBJ1-2, with D perhaps TRBD1 (6 bases). V lost 5 bases to trimming and J lost 5 bases, with 12 bases between them. Germline V gives CDR1 KGHSH, CDR2 LQKENI. The CDR3 consists of 13 residues. The CDR3 protein is CASSSGQAYGYTF. The CDR3 DNA sequence: TGTGCCAGCTCATCGGGACAAGCTTATGGCTACACCTTC.

V and J are TRBV19 and TRBJ2-7; D may be TRBD1 (5 bases). This CDR3 comprises 13 residues. Germline V gene lookup returns CDR1 LNHDA and CDR2 SQIVND (reference sequence). Trimming removed 3 bases at V and 3 bases at J, with 9 bases between. The CDR3 loop is CASSIGQGYEQYF. CDR3 DNA sequence: TGTGCCAGTAGTATCGGGCAGGGCTACGAGCAGTACTTC.

This sequence joins TRBV15 and TRBJ1-1; D unresolved. The germline V gene has CDR1 LNHNV and CDR2 YYDKDF (reference sequence). V dropped 9 bases and J dropped 5 bases, with 22 bases sitting between them. The CDR3 consists of 15 residues. CDR3 loop: CATSEGHSGGTEAFF. The CDR3 bases are TGTGCCACTAGTGAGGGCCACTCCGGCGGGACTGAAGCTTTCTTT.

V usage is TRBV5-1 and J usage is TRBJ1-4; the D gene is possibly TRBD1 (5 bases). Germline V gene lookup returns CDR1 SGHRS and CDR2 YFSETQ. CDR3 length: 16 residues. V gave up 4 bases and J gave up 8 bases, with 21 bases separating them. The DNA of the CDR3 is TGCGCCAGCAGCGGCGACTCGGGGGGATCAAGCGAAAAACTGTTTTTT. Translated, it gives CASSGDSGGSSEKLFF.

The chain has TRBV6-1 and TRBJ2-2; 13 nucleotides line up with TRBD2. The germline gives CDR1 MNHNS, CDR2 SASEGT. CDR3 size: 16 residues. Trimming removed 3 bases from V and 6 bases from J; junction bases left unmatched: 4. Here the CDR3 reads CASSDGTSGTAGELFF. DNA of the CDR3: TGTGCCAGCAGTGACGGGACTAGCGGGACCGCCGGGGAGCTGTTTTTT.

This chain links TRBV7-2 with TRBJ2-7; D possibly corresponds to TRBD2 (6 bases). Germline-derived CDR1 and CDR2 are SGHTA and FQGNSA. Trimming took 5 bases from V and 3 from J, leaving 11 bases between them. The CDR3 has 13 amino acids. In DNA, the CDR3 is TGTGCCAGCAGCGGCGGGACGGTCTACGAGCAGTACTTC. It translates to CASSGGTVYEQYF.

This chain links TRBV19 with TRBJ1-2, with D perhaps TRBD1 (6 bases). Germline CDR1 is LNHDA and CDR2 is SQIVND (reference sequence). The CDR3 extends over 15 amino acids. Deletions cut 9 bases from V and 6 bases from J, with 23 bases between. CDR3 nucleotide sequence: TGTGCCAGCCTCCGAGGGGGGGGCGCTCGAAATGGCTACACCTTC. The encoded protein is CASLRGGGARNGYTF.

The rearrangement uses TRBV28 and TRBJ1-2; 7 nucleotides match TRBD1. Losses at the gene ends were 6 bases for V and 5 bases for J; bases not matched to a gene: 12. CDR1 is MDHEN, CDR2 SYDVKM, per germline. There are 15 residues in the CDR3. CDR3 DNA: TGTGCCAGCAGCTCCTACGACAGGGAAGCGTATGGCTACACCTTC. Protein: CASSSYDREAYGYTF.

The V gene is TRBV4-2, the J gene TRBJ1-4, with D maybe TRBD1 (6 bases). This CDR3 region has 21 residues. V lost 0 bases to trimming and J lost 7 bases, with 30 bases between them. Germline values: CDR1 LGHNA, CDR2 YNFKEQ. Here the CDR3 reads CASSQDSAPSATGFRGEKLFF. The CDR3, as DNA: TGTGCCAGCAGCCAAGACTCAGCTCCATCTGCAACAGGGTTTCGCGGTGAAAAACTGTTTTTT.

The genes are TRBV7-9 and TRBJ1-3; tentatively, D is TRBD1 (5 bases). Germline loops: CDR1 SEHNR, CDR2 FQNEAQ (reference sequence). There are 13 residues in the CDR3. CDR3 protein: CASGRDSGNTIYF. In DNA form, the CDR3 reads TGTGCTTCAGGGCGGGACTCTGGAAACACCATATATTTT.

This rearrangement joins TRBV7-9 to TRBJ2-5, with TRBD1 as a possible D gene (6 bases). The V gene lost 4 bases and the J gene lost 6 bases, with 18 bases spanning the gap. The V gene's germline CDR1 is SEHNR and CDR2 FQNEAQ (reference sequence). This CDR3 spans 15 amino acids. The CDR3 nucleotides are TGTGCCAGCAGCTCGCCACAGGGATTCTCCCAGACCCAGTACTTC. Its protein product is CASSSPQGFSQTQYF.

The chain combines TRBV6-5 with TRBJ1-4; TRBD1 matches 9 bases. The trim removed 6 bases at V and 6 bases at J, leaving 8 bases unmatched. Germline values: CDR1 MNHEY, CDR2 SVGAGI. This CDR3 spans 15 amino acids. In DNA, the CDR3 is TGTGCCAGCAGGGGATCGACAGGGGGATATGAAAAACTGTTTTTT. It encodes CASRGSTGGYEKLFF.

V and J are TRBV2 and TRBJ1-5, with D possibly matching TRBD1 (5 bases). The CDR3 covers 13 residues. Deletions cut 7 bases from V and 7 bases from J, with 14 bases between. The germline V gene has CDR1 SNHLY and CDR2 FYNNEI. The DNA for the CDR3 is TGTGCCAGCAATCTGGCAGGGAGGCAGCCCCAGCATTTT. It encodes CASNLAGRQPQHF.

The rearrangement uses TRBV18 and TRBJ1-2, with D possibly matching TRBD1 (5 bases). This CDR3 contains 14 residues. The V gene lost 3 bases and the J gene lost 4 bases, with 12 bases spanning the gap. Germline assignment: CDR1 KGHSH and CDR2 LQKENI. In DNA form, the CDR3 reads TGTGCCAGCTCACCGGACGACAGCCCCTATGGCTACACCTTC. The encoded protein is CASSPDDSPYGYTF.

The V and J genes are TRBV25-1 and TRBJ1-2, with 9 bases that match TRBD1. The germline V gene has CDR1 MGHDK and CDR2 SYGVNS. J gave up 9 bases and V 3 bases, and 8 bases lay outside the gene matches. The CDR3 runs 14 residues. The CDR3 sequence: CASSDRGGTGSYTF. The CDR3 nucleotides read TGTGCCAGCAGTGATAGAGGGGGGACAGGGAGCTACACCTTC.

The chain is built from TRBV9 and TRBJ2-1, with D hard to call. V lost 6 bases and J lost 3, with 10 bases in between. This CDR3 is built from 13 residues. CDR1 SGDLS and CDR2 YYNGEE come from the germline V gene. Here the CDR3 reads CASNRYGYNEQFF. CDR3 nucleotide sequence: TGTGCCAGCAATCGGTATGGCTACAATGAGCAGTTCTTC.